Below, 9 T cell receptor beta chains from the same sample are listed, as sequenced in a study of blood T cell repertoires in COVID-19. Some clones are missing from TCRdb's copy, which holds only in-frame ones; the method was immunoSEQ multiplex PCR. The data show some 210,000 clones, 81% seen once. The sample was PBMCs or T cells enriched from blood (not recorded which). The receptors were sampled from a woman aged 45-59 years with acute COVID-19.

This chain connects TRBV28 to TRBJ2-7; 8 bases map to TRBD2. Per germline, CDR1 MDHEN and CDR2 SYDVKM. The CDR3 contains 16 residues. Losses at the gene ends were 6 bases for V and 1 base for J; bases not matched to a gene: 11. The CDR3 region has the DNA TGTGCCAGCAGCCTTTTAAGCGGGAGAGGATCCTACGAGCAGTACTTC. Protein sequence: CASSLLSGRGSYEQYF.

The chain links TRBV11-2 to TRBJ2-2, with D unresolved. V was cut by 5 bases and J by 13 bases, with 17 bases left in between. CDR1 and CDR2 (germline): SGHAT, FQNNGV. The CDR3 length is 13 residues. CDR3 in amino acids: CASSPTDDAVLFF. The CDR3 region has the DNA TGTGCCAGCAGCCCCACGGATGATGCGGTGCTGTTTTTT.

This rearrangement joins TRBV3-1 (or the pseudogene TRBV3-2) to TRBJ1-2; no firm D call. The CDR3 loop spans 12 amino acids. Trimming removed 4 bases at V and 6 bases at J, with 9 bases between. The V gene's germline CDR1 is LGHDT and CDR2 YNNKEL (reference sequence). The CDR3 loop is CASSRSADGYTF. The CDR3 nucleotides are TGTGCCAGCAGCCGATCAGCGGATGGCTACACCTTC.

This chain uses TRBV29-1 with TRBJ2-1, with a tentative D call TRBD2 (6 bases). V was clipped by 7 bases and J by 1 base, with 20 bases between them. The CDR3 has 16 amino acids. Per germline, CDR1 SQVTM and CDR2 ANQGSEA. The CDR3 sequence is CSASGGWGVSYNEQFF. As DNA, the CDR3 is TGCAGCGCCTCTGGAGGGTGGGGGGTATCCTACAATGAGCAGTTCTTC.

The V gene is TRBV5-4, the J gene TRBJ2-5; 8 bases map to TRBD2. This CDR3 comprises 14 residues. Germline V gene data show CDR1 as SGHNT and CDR2 as YYREEE (reference sequence). Germline trimming cut 6 bases from V and 1 base from J; bases unmatched to any gene: 5. CDR3 DNA sequence: TGTGCCAGCAAGTCGGGGGGGCCCCAAGAGACCCAGTACTTC. Translation: CASKSGGPQETQYF. Full variable domain (remainder filled in from reference TRBV5-4 and TRBJ2-5): ETGVTQSPTHLIKTRGQQVTLRCSSQSGHNTVSWYQQALGQGPQFIFQYYREEENGRGNFPPRFSGLQFPNYSSELNVNALELDDSALYLCASKSGGPQETQYFGPGTRLLVL.

CDR3 region: CSVDETGGTEAFF. The CDR3, as DNA: TGCAGCGTTGATGAGACAGGGGGCACTGAAGCTTTCTTT. V usage is TRBV29-1 and J usage is TRBJ1-1, with 9 bases fitting TRBD1. The V and J ends lost 3 bases and 4 bases, in that order; junction bases with no gene match: 3. The CDR3 consists of 13 residues. Germline CDR1 and CDR2: SQVTM and ANQGSEA. The full variable domain, completed using reference TRBV29-1 and TRBJ1-1, is SAVISQKPSRDICQRGTSLTIQCQVDSQVTMMFWYRQQPGQSLTLIATANQGSEATYESGFVIDKFPISRPNLTFSTLTVSNMSPEDSSIYLCSVDETGGTEAFFGQGTRLTVV.

This clone was observed a single time. The chain carries TRBV24-1 and TRBJ1-5, with a weak D call TRBD1 (6 bases). V dropped 5 bases and J dropped 4 bases, with 11 bases sitting between them. Per the germline V gene, CDR1 is KGHDR and CDR2 is SFDVKD. The CDR3 runs to 14 residues. Here the CDR3 reads CATSASTGNQPQHF. The DNA of the CDR3 is TGTGCCACCAGTGCTAGCACAGGGAATCAGCCCCAGCATTTT.

The count of this clone is one. The rearrangement joins TRBV3-1 (or the pseudogene TRBV3-2) to TRBJ2-1; 10 bases align to TRBD2. The CDR3 is 15 residues long. The trim removed 4 bases at V and 4 bases at J, leaving 4 bases unmatched. The germline V gene has CDR1 LGHDT and CDR2 YNNKEL (reference sequence). The CDR3 region has the DNA TGTGCCAGCAGCCTGGCGGGACTAGCGTACAATGAGCAGTTCTTC. Translation gives CASSLAGLAYNEQFF.

The chain combines TRBV6-2 or TRBV6-3 with TRBJ2-7, with 7 nucleotides matching TRBD2. This CDR3 spans 16 amino acids. Looked up from germline, CDR1 is MNHEY and CDR2 is SVGEGT. J gave up 0 bases and V 5 bases, and 10 bases lay outside the gene matches. The CDR3 is CASSPSLAGTSYEQYF. The CDR3 DNA reads as TGTGCCAGCAGTCCGAGTTTAGCGGGCACCTCCTACGAGCAGTACTTC.